Shown below are 8 T cell receptor beta chains from a single sample sequenced in a study of CD8+CD57+ T cells in acquired aplastic anemia. Profiles of TCR beta VDJ and CDR3 were generated from a genomic DNA template. MiXCR, run by TCRdb on the reads, gives a single entry per CDR3 protein. The sample carries some 200,000 distinct CDR3 sequences, around three fifths recorded once. By flow cytometry, patients selected for sequencing had shown an expansion of CD8+CD57+ cells. The sequenced material came from sorted CD4+, CD8+, or CD8+CD57+ T cells (not recorded which) from PBMCs. The receptors stem from a human donor with aplastic anemia.

The chain employs TRBV24-1 and TRBJ2-7, with 10 bases matching TRBD1. This CDR3 has 16 amino acids. The V gene end was trimmed by 8 bases and the J gene end by 4 bases; junction bases not matched to a gene: 13. Germline loops: CDR1 KGHDR, CDR2 SFDVKD. The CDR3 DNA sequence: TGTGCCACCACCTACGGGGGGGGACAGGGGTCGTACGAGCAGTACTTC. Translated, it gives CATTYGGGQGSYEQYF.

V usage is TRBV12-3 or TRBV12-4 and J usage is TRBJ2-3; D is undetermined. V was cut by 5 bases and J by 2 bases, with 11 bases left in between. The CDR3 spans 14 residues. CDR3 amino acids: CASSSSRSTDTQYF. The DNA of the CDR3 is TGTGCCAGCAGTAGCTCCCGATCCACAGATACGCAGTATTTT.

There are a few counts of this clonotype. The V gene is TRBV10-3, the J gene TRBJ1-1, with unresolved D. The CDR3 is 11 residues long. Looked up from germline, CDR1 is ENHRY and CDR2 is SYGVKD. The V end lost 6 bases, the J end lost 5 bases, and 7 bases lay between the germline ends. The CDR3 loop is CAIRDRTEAFF. The CDR3 coding sequence is TGTGCCATCAGAGACCGGACTGAAGCTTTCTTT.

A single count supports this clonotype. The rearrangement links TRBV7-2 to TRBJ2-7; D is possibly TRBD2 (5 bases). V lost 1 base, J lost 3 bases, and 7 bases lay in between. The CDR3 length is 13 residues. Germline lookup yields CDR1 SGHTA and CDR2 FQGNSA. In nucleotides, the CDR3 is TGTGCCAGCAGCTTAGGGACTTACTACGAGCAGTACTTC. Protein sequence: CASSLGTYYEQYF. The complete variable domain, with remaining parts taken from reference TRBV7-2 and TRBJ2-7, reads GAGVSQSPSNKVTEKGKDVELRCDPISGHTALYWYRQSLGQGLEFLIYFQGNSAPDKSGLPSDRFSAERTGGSVSTLTIQRTQQEDSAVYLCASSLGTYYEQYFGPGTRLTVT.

The chain is built from TRBV29-1 and TRBJ2-1; tentatively, D is TRBD2 (6 bases). Germline loops: CDR1 SQVTM, CDR2 ANQGSEA. V was trimmed by 4 bases and J by 4 bases, leaving 14 bases between them. This CDR3 contains 14 residues. The CDR3: CSVGGLLPYNEQFF. CDR3 coding DNA: TGCAGCGTTGGGGGACTCCTTCCATACAATGAGCAGTTCTTC.

V and J are TRBV7-2 and TRBJ2-7; D is perhaps TRBD2 (6 bases). The CDR3 runs 17 residues. V lost 3 bases and J lost 1, with 19 bases in between. The germline gives CDR1 SGHTA, CDR2 FQGNSA. In DNA, the CDR3 is TGTGCCAGCAGCTTCTTAGTAGGTAGCGGTCGATCCTACGAGCAGTACTTC. The encoded protein is CASSFLVGSGRSYEQYF.

The rearrangement joins TRBV7-2 to TRBJ2-7, with a weak D call TRBD1 (5 bases). This CDR3 is 16 amino acids long. Germline V gene data show CDR1 as SGHTA and CDR2 as FQGNSA. Deletions cut 5 bases from V and 1 base from J, with 18 bases between. The CDR3 DNA follows: TGTGCCAGCAGCCTTCATCCGCTGACAGCTTCCTACGAGCAGTACTTC. Translation: CASSLHPLTASYEQYF.

The chain carries TRBV15 and TRBJ2-7; TRBD2 agrees at 9 bases. This CDR3 is 15 amino acids long. Looked up from germline, CDR1 is LNHNV and CDR2 is YYDKDF (reference sequence). The trim removed 4 bases at V and 0 bases at J, leaving 4 bases unmatched. CDR3 sequence: CATSTGTSYSYEQYF. CDR3 nucleotide sequence: TGTGCCACCAGCACCGGGACTAGCTACTCCTACGAGCAGTACTTC. Full variable domain (remainder filled in from reference TRBV15 and TRBJ2-7): DAMVIQNPRYQVTQFGKPVTLSCSQTLNHNVMYWYQQKSSQAPKLLFHYYDKDFNNEADTPDNFQSRRPNTSFCFLDIRSPGLGDTAMYLCATSTGTSYSYEQYFGPGTRLTVT.